These 6 T cell receptor beta chains came from one sample sequenced in a study of post-analysis software for immune sequencing data. Study-wide results and limits: The five TRBV segments detected at higher frequency in patients than in controls included TRBV5-6, TRBV5-1 and TRBV20-1.

Their antigens are not known. Unique molecular identifiers were present in the TCR beta cDNA libraries. Each CDR3 protein gets one entry after TCRdb re-called the PCR reads with MiXCR. The sample carries about 810,000 distinct CDR3 sequences, about 53% recorded once. The sample consisted of blood. The receptors stem from a girl aged 10 to 17 with multiple sclerosis.

The chain joins TRBV7-8 to TRBJ2-1; no definite D call. The germline CDR1 and CDR2 sequences are SGHVS and FQNEAQ. Trimming stripped 2 bases from V and 10 bases from J, with 15 bases between. This CDR3 contains 14 residues. CDR3 region: CASSLRDRSWEQFF. CDR3 in DNA: TGTGCCAGCAGCTTAAGAGACCGGTCATGGGAGCAGTTCTTC.

The chain uses TRBV6-2 or TRBV6-3 and TRBJ2-1; 9 bases fit TRBD2. J was trimmed by 3 bases and V by 6 bases; bases with no gene match: 9. This CDR3 has 16 residues. From germline, CDR1 is MNHEY and CDR2 SVGEGT. As DNA, the CDR3 is TGTGCCAGCAGCACCGGGCAGCGGGGGGTCTACAATGAGCAGTTCTTC. Translating gives CASSTGQRGVYNEQFF.

The table lists this clonotype with a few counts. V gene TRBV5-1 combines with J gene TRBJ2-6; D may be TRBD1 (5 bases). The CDR3 spans 17 residues. Trimming stripped 4 bases from V and 0 bases from J, with 14 bases between. From germline, CDR1 is SGHRS and CDR2 YFSETQ. CDR3 DNA sequence: TGCGCCAGCAGCCATAATACCGACAGCTCTGGGGCCAACGTCCTGACTTTC. It translates to CASSHNTDSSGANVLTF.

CDR3 in amino acids: CAISEASGQTYEQYF. The CDR3 nucleotides read TGTGCCATCAGTGAGGCTAGCGGCCAGACCTACGAGCAGTACTTC. The chain is built from TRBV10-3 and TRBJ2-5; 7 bases fit TRBD2. The J call may be faulty, since TRBJ2-7 better matches the DNA end. Germline assignment: CDR1 ENHRY and CDR2 SYGVKD. The CDR3 is 15 amino acids.

V is TRBV7-6 and J is TRBJ2-7; TRBD2 matches at 8 bases. The V segment lost 0 bases and the J segment 5 bases; nucleotides outside the gene matches: 12. The germline V gene has CDR1 SGHVS and CDR2 FNYEAQ. CDR3 length: 17 residues. CDR3 DNA: TGTGCCAGCAGCTTAGCTTGGGGAAGCGGGAGTGGCGACGAGCAGTACTTC. Its translation is CASSLAWGSGSGDEQYF.

This chain uses TRBV5-1 with TRBJ2-7; 7 nucleotides agree with TRBD1. CDR1 is SGHRS, CDR2 YFSETQ, per germline. The CDR3 covers 17 residues. With V trimmed by 0 bases and J by 0 bases, 9 bases remained unmatched. DNA for the CDR3: TGCGCCAGCAGCTTGGTGGTTACAGGGGACCGCTCCTACGAGCAGTACTTC. Residues: CASSLVVTGDRSYEQYF. The full variable domain, in which reference TRBV5-1 and TRBJ2-7 provide the parts outside the CDR3, is KAGVTQTPRYLIKTRGQQVTLSCSPISGHRSVSWYQQTPGQGLQFLFEYFSETQRNKGNFPGRFSGRQFSNSRSEMNVSTLELGDSALYLCASSLVVTGDRSYEQYFGPGTRLTVT.